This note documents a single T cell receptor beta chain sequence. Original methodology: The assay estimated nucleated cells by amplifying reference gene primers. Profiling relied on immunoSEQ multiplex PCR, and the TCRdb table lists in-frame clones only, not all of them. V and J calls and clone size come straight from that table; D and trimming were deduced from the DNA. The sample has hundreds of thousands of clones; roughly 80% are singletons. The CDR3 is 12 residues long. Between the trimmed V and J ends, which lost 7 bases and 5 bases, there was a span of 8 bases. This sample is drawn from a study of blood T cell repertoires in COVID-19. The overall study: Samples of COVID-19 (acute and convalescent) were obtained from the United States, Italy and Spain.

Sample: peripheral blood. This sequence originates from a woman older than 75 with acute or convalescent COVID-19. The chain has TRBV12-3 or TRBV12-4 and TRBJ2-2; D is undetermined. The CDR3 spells CASTRGTGELFF. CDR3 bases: TGTGCCAGCACCCGAGGAACCGGGGAGCTGTTTTTT.